Listed below are T cell receptor beta chains from one sample, sequenced in a study of shared clonotypes between healthy human individuals. Clones were sequenced by immunoSEQ multiplex PCR, and TCRdb holds only the in-frame ones, with some missing. The data contain approximately 480,000 clones, nearly 80% of them singletons. The sequenced sample was PBMCs. Receptor source: a woman between 40 and 50 years old in good health. Some clones in this sample may be carry-over from other donors' samples. CDR3s include the opening cysteine and the closing phenylalanine or tryptophan. The order of the fields is J gene, D gene, V gene, clone size, CDR3 protein, CDR3 DNA. The D gene is left open where the match is weak. Size is omitted from some rows. Given values are once, few, many or a class for expanded clones.

j_gene: TRBJ2-5; d_gene: TRBD1; v_gene: TRBV28; abundance: -; CDR3aa: CASSRGRGQGRETQYF; CDR3nt: TGTGCCAGCAGCCGGGGCCGGGGACAGGGGAGGGAGACCCAGTACTTC
j_gene: TRBJ2-3; d_gene: TRBD2; v_gene: TRBV5-1; abundance: -; CDR3aa: CASSLVGGRAADTQYF; CDR3nt: TGCGCCAGCAGCTTGGTGGGCGGGAGGGCCGCAGATACGCAGTATTTT
j_gene: TRBJ2-7; d_gene: TRBD2; v_gene: TRBV7-6; abundance: -; CDR3aa: CASSLGSGAPYEQYF; CDR3nt: TGTGCCAGCAGCTTAGGGAGCGGGGCCCCCTACGAGCAGTACTTC
j_gene: TRBJ1-2; d_gene: -; v_gene: TRBV5-1; abundance: many; CDR3aa: CASSLERFGGYTF; CDR3nt: TGCGCCAGCAGCTTGGAGCGGTTCGGGGGCTACACCTTC
j_gene: TRBJ2-7; d_gene: -; v_gene: TRBV27; abundance: -; CDR3aa: CASSDRSYEQYF; CDR3nt: TGTGCCAGCAGCGACAGATCCTACGAGCAGTACTTC
j_gene: TRBJ1-2; d_gene: -; v_gene: TRBV20-1; abundance: -; CDR3aa: CSARDRDGYTF; CDR3nt: TGCAGTGCTAGAGACCGAGATGGCTACACCTTC
j_gene: TRBJ2-6; d_gene: -; v_gene: TRBV4-2; abundance: many; CDR3aa: CASSQESGSGANVLTF; CDR3nt: TGTGCCAGCAGCCAAGAAAGCGGCTCTGGGGCCAACGTCCTGACTTTC
j_gene: TRBJ1-3; d_gene: TRBD1; v_gene: TRBV4-1; abundance: -; CDR3aa: CASSLEGDRVFSGNTIYF; CDR3nt: TGCGCCAGCAGCCTCGAGGGGGACAGGGTTTTCTCTGGAAACACCATATATTTT
j_gene: TRBJ1-3; d_gene: -; v_gene: TRBV11-2; abundance: -; CDR3aa: CASSPRRNTIYF; CDR3nt: TGTGCCAGCAGCCCCAGGAGAAACACCATATATTTT
j_gene: TRBJ1-5; d_gene: -; v_gene: TRBV28; abundance: -; CDR3aa: CASSAGTNQPQHF; CDR3nt: TGTGCCAGCAGTGCAGGGACGAATCAGCCCCAGCATTTT
j_gene: TRBJ2-2; d_gene: -; v_gene: TRBV7-9; abundance: -; CDR3aa: CASSFDPNTGELFF; CDR3nt: TGTGCCAGCAGCTTTGACCCGAACACCGGGGAGCTGTTTTTT
j_gene: TRBJ2-7; d_gene: -; v_gene: TRBV6-1; abundance: -; CDR3aa: CASSEVPYEQYF; CDR3nt: TGTGCCAGCAGTGAAGTCCCCTACGAGCAGTACTTC
j_gene: TRBJ2-3; d_gene: TRBD2; v_gene: TRBV5-1; abundance: -; CDR3aa: CASSPLAGEVDTQYF; CDR3nt: TGCGCCAGCAGCCCCCTAGCGGGAGAGGTAGATACGCAGTATTTT
j_gene: TRBJ1-1; d_gene: -; v_gene: TRBV29-1; abundance: many; CDR3aa: CSVQPDTYTEAFF; CDR3nt: TGCAGCGTACAGCCGGACACCTACACTGAAGCTTTCTTT
j_gene: TRBJ2-7; d_gene: TRBD2; v_gene: TRBV5-5; abundance: -; CDR3aa: CASRSGLAESYEQYF; CDR3nt: TGTGCCAGCAGATCAGGACTAGCGGAGTCCTACGAGCAGTACTTC
j_gene: TRBJ2-5; d_gene: -; v_gene: TRBV30; abundance: -; CDR3aa: CAWSGRGAETQYF; CDR3nt: TGTGCCTGGAGTGGCCGGGGGGCAGAGACCCAGTACTTC
j_gene: TRBJ1-2; d_gene: -; v_gene: TRBV5-4; abundance: -; CDR3aa: CASTTEVQPSYTF; CDR3nt: TGTGCCAGCACCACCGAGGTCCAGCCGAGCTACACCTTC
j_gene: TRBJ2-1; d_gene: TRBD2; v_gene: TRBV15; abundance: few; CDR3aa: CATSRALAGDWNEQFF; CDR3nt: TGTGCCACCAGCAGAGCACTAGCGGGAGATTGGAATGAGCAGTTCTTC
j_gene: TRBJ1-4; d_gene: -; v_gene: TRBV15; abundance: -; CDR3aa: CATSRDEGTPTAALNHEKLFF; CDR3nt: TGTGCCACCAGCAGAGATGAGGGGACCCCGACAGCAGCGTTGAACCATGAAAAACTGTTTTTT
j_gene: TRBJ2-3; d_gene: -; v_gene: TRBV7-7; abundance: -; CDR3aa: CASSLNYGADTQYF; CDR3nt: TGTGCCAGCAGCCTAAACTATGGCGCAGATACGCAGTATTTT
j_gene: TRBJ1-5; d_gene: -; v_gene: TRBV7-8; abundance: -; CDR3aa: CASSLEGDQPQHF; CDR3nt: TGTGCCAGCAGCTTAGAAGGGGATCAGCCCCAGCATTTT
j_gene: TRBJ1-1; d_gene: -; v_gene: TRBV7-2; abundance: once; CDR3aa: CASSFWKGNTEAFF; CDR3nt: TGTGCCAGCAGCTTTTGGAAAGGAAACACTGAAGCTTTCTTT
j_gene: TRBJ2-1; d_gene: TRBD2; v_gene: TRBV7-6; abundance: few; CDR3aa: CASSKIAGANNEQFF; CDR3nt: TGTGCCAGCAGCAAAATAGCGGGAGCGAACAATGAGCAGTTCTTC
j_gene: TRBJ2-1; d_gene: -; v_gene: TRBV19; abundance: -; CDR3aa: CATRKNEQFF; CDR3nt: TGTGCCACCAGGAAGAATGAGCAGTTCTTC
j_gene: TRBJ2-5; d_gene: -; v_gene: TRBV4-1; abundance: -; CDR3aa: CASSQGGQSGTQYF; CDR3nt: TGCGCCAGCAGCCAAGGGGGGCAGAGCGGGACCCAGTACTTC
j_gene: TRBJ2-1; d_gene: TRBD1; v_gene: TRBV2; abundance: few; CDR3aa: CASSQQTGNEQFF; CDR3nt: TGTGCCAGCAGTCAACAGACAGGGAATGAGCAGTTCTTC
j_gene: TRBJ1-3; d_gene: -; v_gene: TRBV29-1; abundance: -; CDR3aa: CSALADRSGNTIYF; CDR3nt: TGCAGCGCCCTAGCGGATCGATCTGGAAACACCATATATTTT
j_gene: TRBJ2-7; d_gene: -; v_gene: TRBV7-2; abundance: few; CDR3aa: CASSLYSLADSYEQYF; CDR3nt: TGTGCCAGCAGCTTATATAGCTTAGCGGACTCCTACGAGCAGTACTTC
j_gene: TRBJ2-4; d_gene: -; v_gene: TRBV15; abundance: -; CDR3aa: CATSRVPVNIQYF; CDR3nt: TGTGCCACCAGCAGAGTACCCGTAAACATTCAGTACTTC
j_gene: TRBJ2-7; d_gene: TRBD1; v_gene: TRBV6-6; abundance: -; CDR3aa: CASSYSFARGSYEQYF; CDR3nt: TGTGCCAGCAGTTACTCTTTCGCCAGGGGGTCCTACGAGCAGTACTTC
j_gene: TRBJ2-1; d_gene: -; v_gene: TRBV7-6; abundance: -; CDR3aa: CASSFRDGTYNEQFF; CDR3nt: TGTGCCAGCAGCTTTCGGGACGGGACGTACAATGAGCAGTTCTTC
j_gene: TRBJ2-7; d_gene: -; v_gene: TRBV7-9; abundance: -; CDR3aa: CASSQNQNFHEQYF; CDR3nt: TGTGCCAGCAGCCAGAACCAAAACTTCCACGAGCAGTACTTC
j_gene: TRBJ2-7; d_gene: -; v_gene: TRBV19; abundance: -; CDR3aa: CASRDGINYEQYF; CDR3nt: TGTGCCAGTCGGGACGGCATAAACTACGAGCAGTACTTC